The clone carrying this T cell receptor beta chain has a handful of counts. What it binds is not known. The authors made TCR beta libraries by quantitative 5'-RACE with molecular barcodes. In TCRdb, the 5' RACE reads were re-called with MiXCR into one record per CDR3 protein. The top ten hold about 0.92% of the sample, which has 470,000 or so distinct CDR3 sequences, roughly 27% seen once. This entry is derived from a study of CD8 T cells in ankylosing spondylitis. Study-wide results and limits: Reported data indicate significant enrichment of disease-linked clones within matched ankylosing spondylitis synovial fluid. Seemingly characteristic of ankylosing spondylitis blood was a TCR beta motif consisting of eight highly homologous variants. Disease-associated clonotypes exhibited CD8+ identity and were relatively infrequent in peripheral blood. Past research had described some motif variants in reactive arthritis synovial fluid and blood.

This CDR3 has 18 residues. With 1 base clipped from V and 0 bases from J, the junction kept 6 bases outside the gene matches. Germline CDR1 and CDR2: SGHAT and FQNNGV. Sample: blood, either unsorted or a sorted T cell fraction (not recorded which). This TCR was recovered from a male donor with ankylosing spondylitis. The chain is built from TRBV11-2 and TRBJ2-3; 11 bases are a match to TRBD2. The CDR3 protein is CASSLGTSGSRSTDTQYF. As DNA, the CDR3 is TGTGCCAGCAGCTTAGGAACTAGCGGGAGTAGGAGCACAGATACGCAGTATTTT.